This TCR beta chain is drawn from a study of T cell responses to AZD1222 COVID-19 vaccine. The CDR3 is 17 amino acids. The junction had 14 bases not matched to a gene; V was cut back by 6 bases and J by 3 bases. Germline V gives CDR1 MDHEN, CDR2 SYDVKM. The assay was immunoSEQ multiplex PCR, and TCRdb's table has in-frame clones only and misses some. Altogether under 200,000 clones are present, approximately 91% being singletons, with the ten largest covering over 0.75%. General observations from the study: Close to half of spike-specific TCRs reportedly recognize unmutated variant regions. Clonal diversity may have been underestimated, and the donors were mostly white British, with more females than males. The number of AZD1222 recipients seropositive at baseline was only five to seven.

This clone was seen more than once but under ten times. What it binds is unknown. The gene calls are TRBV28 and TRBJ2-7, with TRBD2 identical over 10 bases. The specimen comprised peripheral blood, sampled on day 0 of AZD1222 vaccination. This TCR was recovered from an adult in good health. In nucleotides, the CDR3 is TGTGCCAGCAGAACGACCCTACCGGGACTAGCGTACTACGAGCAGTACTTC. It yields the protein CASRTTLPGLAYYEQYF.